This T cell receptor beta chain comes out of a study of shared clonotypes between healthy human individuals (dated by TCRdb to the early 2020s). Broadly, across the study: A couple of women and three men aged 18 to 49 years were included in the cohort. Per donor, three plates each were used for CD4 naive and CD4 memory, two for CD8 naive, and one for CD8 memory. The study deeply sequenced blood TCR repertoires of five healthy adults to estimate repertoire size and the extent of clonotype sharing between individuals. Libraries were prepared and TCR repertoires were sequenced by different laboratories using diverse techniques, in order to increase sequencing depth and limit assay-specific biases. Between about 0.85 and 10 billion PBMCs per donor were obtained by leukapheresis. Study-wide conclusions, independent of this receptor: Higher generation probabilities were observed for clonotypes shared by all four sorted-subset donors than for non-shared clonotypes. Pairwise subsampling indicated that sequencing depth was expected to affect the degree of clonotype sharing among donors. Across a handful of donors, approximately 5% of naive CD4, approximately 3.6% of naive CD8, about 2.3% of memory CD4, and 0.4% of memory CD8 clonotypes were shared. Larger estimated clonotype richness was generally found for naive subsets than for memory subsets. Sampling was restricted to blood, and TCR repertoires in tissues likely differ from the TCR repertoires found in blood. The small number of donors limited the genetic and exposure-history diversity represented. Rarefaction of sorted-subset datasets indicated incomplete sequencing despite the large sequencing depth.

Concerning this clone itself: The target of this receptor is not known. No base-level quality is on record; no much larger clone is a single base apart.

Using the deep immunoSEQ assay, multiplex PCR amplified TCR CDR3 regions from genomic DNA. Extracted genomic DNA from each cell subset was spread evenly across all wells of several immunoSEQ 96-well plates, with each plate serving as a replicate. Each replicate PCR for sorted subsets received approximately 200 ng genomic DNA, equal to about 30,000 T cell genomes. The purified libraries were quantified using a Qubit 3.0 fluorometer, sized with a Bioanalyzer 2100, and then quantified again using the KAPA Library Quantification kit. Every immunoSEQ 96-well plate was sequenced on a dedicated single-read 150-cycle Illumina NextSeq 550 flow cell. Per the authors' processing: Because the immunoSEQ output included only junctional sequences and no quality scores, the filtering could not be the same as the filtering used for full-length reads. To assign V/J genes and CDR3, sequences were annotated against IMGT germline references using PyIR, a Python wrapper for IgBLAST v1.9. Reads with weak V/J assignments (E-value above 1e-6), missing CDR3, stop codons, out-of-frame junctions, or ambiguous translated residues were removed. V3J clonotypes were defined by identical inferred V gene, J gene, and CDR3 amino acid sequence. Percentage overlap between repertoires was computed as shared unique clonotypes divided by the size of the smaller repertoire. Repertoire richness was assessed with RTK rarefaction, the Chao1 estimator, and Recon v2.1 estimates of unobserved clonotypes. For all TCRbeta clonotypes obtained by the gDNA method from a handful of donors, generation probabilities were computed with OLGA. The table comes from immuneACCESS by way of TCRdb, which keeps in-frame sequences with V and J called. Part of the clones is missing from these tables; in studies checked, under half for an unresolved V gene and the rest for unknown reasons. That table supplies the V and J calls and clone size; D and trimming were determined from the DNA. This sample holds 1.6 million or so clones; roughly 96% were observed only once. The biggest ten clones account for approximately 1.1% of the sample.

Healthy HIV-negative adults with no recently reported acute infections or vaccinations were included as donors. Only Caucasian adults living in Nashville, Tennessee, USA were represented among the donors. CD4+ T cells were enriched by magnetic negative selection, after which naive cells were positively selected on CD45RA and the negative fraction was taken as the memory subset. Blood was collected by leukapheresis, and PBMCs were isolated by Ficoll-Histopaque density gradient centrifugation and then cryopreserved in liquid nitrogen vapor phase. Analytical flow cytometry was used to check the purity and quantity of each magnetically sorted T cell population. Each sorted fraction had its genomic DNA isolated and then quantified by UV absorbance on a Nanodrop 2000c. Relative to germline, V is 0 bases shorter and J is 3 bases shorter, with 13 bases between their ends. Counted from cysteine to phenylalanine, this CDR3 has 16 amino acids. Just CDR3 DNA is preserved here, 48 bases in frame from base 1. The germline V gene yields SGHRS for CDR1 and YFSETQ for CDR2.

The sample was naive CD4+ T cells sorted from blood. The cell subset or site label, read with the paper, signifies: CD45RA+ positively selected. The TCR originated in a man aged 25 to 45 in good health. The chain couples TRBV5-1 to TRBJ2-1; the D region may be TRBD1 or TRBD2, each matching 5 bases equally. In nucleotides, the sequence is TGCGCCAGCAGCTTGGAGAGGGGCCGGAGCTACAATGAGCAGTTCTTC. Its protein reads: CASSLERGRSYNEQFF.